The clone carrying this TCR beta chain was recorded at least ten times. Its target is unknown. The data stem from a study of T cell repertoires in cytomegalovirus infection. For the study at large: Public TCR beta signatures were indicative of both CMV infection and a matching HLA type. General study results and limits: There were HLA-C-restricted CMV-specific TCR beta clonotypes dominating the ex vivo response. The cumulative frequency of public TCR beta families distinguished individuals who carried CMV together with the relevant HLA.

Each CDR3 protein is one row after TCRdb ran MiXCR on the reads. The sample holds about 490,000 distinct CDR3 sequences, more than 20% seen once. Germline assignment: CDR1 SGHTA and CDR2 FQGNSA. V lost 2 bases and J 1 base, leaving 19 bases between the germline ends. The CDR3 is 18 residues long. This sequence originates from a human donor in good health (CMV status not recorded). Some clones in this sample may be carry-over from other donors' samples. The sequenced material came from PBMCs. This sequence joins TRBV7-2 and TRBJ2-3; D tentatively fits TRBD1 or TRBD2 (6 bases each). The CDR3 nucleotides read TGTGCCAGCAGCTTAATGAGGGGGGAGGCGGCCGGCACAGATACGCAGTATTTT. It translates to CASSLMRGEAAGTDTQYF. Drawing the rest from reference TRBV7-2 and TRBJ2-3, the complete variable domain is GAGVSQSPSNKVTEKGKDVELRCDPISGHTALYWYRQSLGQGLEFLIYFQGNSAPDKSGLPSDRFSAERTGGSVSTLTIQRTQQEDSAVYLCASSLMRGEAAGTDTQYFGPGTRLTVL.